The rows below give T cell receptor beta chains drawn from one sample of a study of blood T cell repertoires in COVID-19. Generated by immunoSEQ multiplex PCR, the TCRdb table keeps only in-frame clones and is missing some. The sample holds around 250,000 clones, 70% to 90% seen once. Sequencing input: PBMCs or T cells enriched from blood (not recorded which). These receptor sequences come from a woman between 50 and 59 years old who had recovered from COVID-19. CDR3s include the opening cysteine and the closing phenylalanine or tryptophan. The D gene is left open where the match is weak. A row's size may be missing; if present it is once, few, many or a size class.

CDR3aa: CASSLDSYGYTF
CDR3nt: TGCGCCAGCAGCTTGGACAGCTATGGCTACACCTTC
j_gene: TRBJ1-2
v_gene: TRBV5-1
abundance: .
d_gene: .

CDR3aa: CASSLAATERVKTQYF
CDR3nt: TGTGCCAGCAGCTTAGCGGCGACTGAGAGGGTGAAGACCCAGTACTTC
j_gene: TRBJ2-5
v_gene: TRBV7-2
abundance: .
d_gene: .

CDR3aa: CASSQGGWTSGTDTQYF
CDR3nt: TGTGCCAGCAGTCAAGGGGGGTGGACTAGCGGCACAGATACGCAGTATTTT
j_gene: TRBJ2-3
v_gene: TRBV7-9
abundance: .
d_gene: TRBD2

CDR3aa: CASGPDTGESTEAFF
CDR3nt: TGTGCCAGCGGACCTGATACAGGGGAGAGTACTGAAGCTTTCTTT
j_gene: TRBJ1-1
v_gene: TRBV5-6
abundance: .
d_gene: TRBD1

CDR3aa: CASSFRSGRGRTDTQYF
CDR3nt: TGCGCCAGCAGCTTCAGGAGCGGGAGGGGGAGGACAGATACGCAGTATTTT
j_gene: TRBJ2-3
v_gene: TRBV5-1
abundance: .
d_gene: TRBD2

CDR3aa: CASSPPDRTNTEAFF
CDR3nt: TGTGCCAGCAGCCCTCCCGACAGGACTAACACTGAAGCTTTCTTT
j_gene: TRBJ1-1
v_gene: TRBV28
abundance: .
d_gene: .

CDR3aa: CASSEDRGGEAFF
CDR3nt: TGTGCCAGCAGTGAGGACAGGGGGGGTGAAGCTTTCTTT
j_gene: TRBJ1-1
v_gene: TRBV6-1
abundance: .
d_gene: TRBD1

CDR3aa: CASSQDRLAGSDTQYF
CDR3nt: TGCGCCAGCAGCCAAGATAGGCTAGCGGGATCAGATACGCAGTATTTT
j_gene: TRBJ2-3
v_gene: TRBV4-1
abundance: .
d_gene: TRBD2

CDR3aa: CASSFGGQETQYF
CDR3nt: TGTGCCAGCAGTTTTGGCGGCCAAGAGACCCAGTACTTC
j_gene: TRBJ2-5
v_gene: TRBV28
abundance: .
d_gene: .

CDR3aa: CATSGTGGSSYNEQFF
CDR3nt: TGTGCCACCAGTGGAACAGGGGGCAGTTCCTACAATGAGCAGTTCTTC
j_gene: TRBJ2-1
v_gene: TRBV24-1
abundance: .
d_gene: TRBD1

CDR3aa: CASNQSSGSYEQYF
CDR3nt: TGTGCCAGTAACCAATCTAGCGGGAGTTACGAGCAGTACTTC
j_gene: TRBJ2-7
v_gene: TRBV19
abundance: .
d_gene: TRBD2

CDR3aa: CASSVTGGRTGNTIYF
CDR3nt: TGTGCCAGTAGTGTTACAGGGGGACGTACTGGAAACACCATATATTTT
j_gene: TRBJ1-3
v_gene: TRBV19
abundance: .
d_gene: TRBD1

CDR3aa: CASSQDVGSFDEQYF
CDR3nt: TGTGCCAGCAGCCAAGATGTGGGCAGTTTCGACGAGCAGTACTTC
j_gene: TRBJ2-7
v_gene: TRBV3-1/TRBV3-2
abundance: .
d_gene: .

CDR3aa: CASSLEGLAGVADTQYF
CDR3nt: TGTGCCAGCAGCTTAGAAGGACTAGCGGGAGTTGCAGATACGCAGTATTTT
j_gene: TRBJ2-3
v_gene: TRBV7-8
abundance: .
d_gene: TRBD2

CDR3aa: CASSYLGTKDYEQYF
CDR3nt: TGTGCCAGCAGTTACCTCGGGACAAAAGACTACGAGCAGTACTTC
j_gene: TRBJ2-7
v_gene: TRBV27
abundance: once
d_gene: .

CDR3aa: CASKGSGLYEQYF
CDR3nt: TGTGCCAGCAAGGGTAGCGGGCTTTACGAGCAGTACTTC
j_gene: TRBJ2-7
v_gene: TRBV6-5
abundance: .
d_gene: TRBD2

CDR3aa: CASSSGGSSGNTIYF
CDR3nt: TGTGCCAGCAGCTCGGGGGGGTCTTCTGGAAACACCATATATTTT
j_gene: TRBJ1-3
v_gene: TRBV7-2
abundance: .
d_gene: .

CDR3aa: CASSLDSVNEQYF
CDR3nt: TGTGCCAGCAGTTTAGACTCCGTTAACGAGCAGTACTTC
j_gene: TRBJ2-7
v_gene: TRBV6-1
abundance: .
d_gene: .

CDR3aa: CASSSSGSPIQFF
CDR3nt: TGTGCCAGCAGTTCATCAGGGAGCCCTATTCAGTTCTTC
j_gene: TRBJ2-1
v_gene: TRBV27
abundance: .
d_gene: .

CDR3aa: CASSRWTGGKTQYF
CDR3nt: TGTGCCAGCAGCCGATGGACTGGCGGAAAGACCCAGTACTTC
j_gene: TRBJ2-5
v_gene: TRBV5-6
abundance: once
d_gene: .

CDR3aa: CASSLDSRMNTEAFF
CDR3nt: TGCGCCAGCAGCTTGGACAGCAGGATGAACACTGAAGCTTTCTTT
j_gene: TRBJ1-1
v_gene: TRBV5-1
abundance: few
d_gene: .

CDR3aa: CASSFLGSNQPQHF
CDR3nt: TGTGCCAGCAGTTTCCTCGGGAGCAATCAGCCCCAGCATTTT
j_gene: TRBJ1-5
v_gene: TRBV27
abundance: .
d_gene: .

CDR3aa: CASTNSFNQPQHF
CDR3nt: TGTGCCAGTACAAACAGCTTCAATCAGCCCCAGCATTTT
j_gene: TRBJ1-5
v_gene: TRBV19
abundance: .
d_gene: .

CDR3aa: CASSQGLAGDTQYF
CDR3nt: TGTGCCAGCAGTCAGGGACTAGCGGGAGATACGCAGTATTTT
j_gene: TRBJ2-3
v_gene: TRBV7-9
abundance: .
d_gene: TRBD2

CDR3aa: CASSMRWTSGSGPDTQYF
CDR3nt: TGTGCCAGCAGCATGCGGTGGACTAGCGGGAGTGGGCCAGATACGCAGTATTTT
j_gene: TRBJ2-3
v_gene: TRBV4-2
abundance: .
d_gene: TRBD2

CDR3aa: CASSLASGTGGTAFF
CDR3nt: TGCGCCAGCAGCTTGGCCTCAGGGACAGGGGGTACGGCTTTCTTT
j_gene: TRBJ1-1
v_gene: TRBV5-1
abundance: .
d_gene: TRBD1

CDR3aa: CASSPTGLPTYNEQFF
CDR3nt: TGTGCCAGCAGCCCGACAGGGCTGCCCACCTACAATGAGCAGTTCTTC
j_gene: TRBJ2-1
v_gene: TRBV7-2
abundance: .
d_gene: TRBD1

CDR3aa: CASGIRGRERVAGVNTGELFF
CDR3nt: TGTGCCAGCGGAATCCGGGGAAGGGAGAGGGTAGCGGGAGTTAACACCGGGGAGCTGTTTTTT
j_gene: TRBJ2-2
v_gene: TRBV21-1
abundance: .
d_gene: .

CDR3aa: CASSQGLAGSRDTQYF
CDR3nt: TGCGCCAGCAGCCAAGGACTAGCGGGAAGTCGAGATACGCAGTATTTT
j_gene: TRBJ2-3
v_gene: TRBV4-1
abundance: .
d_gene: TRBD2

CDR3aa: CASSVGSGLMTYEQYF
CDR3nt: TGCGCCAGCAGTGTCGGTAGCGGGCTTATGACCTACGAGCAGTACTTC
j_gene: TRBJ2-7
v_gene: TRBV5-1
abundance: .
d_gene: TRBD2

CDR3aa: CASSVPPGVCEQYF
CDR3nt: TGTGCCAGCAGCGTACCTCCGGGAGTATGCGAGCAGTACTTC
j_gene: TRBJ2-7
v_gene: TRBV9
abundance: .
d_gene: .

CDR3aa: CATSDFKEDSQETQYF
CDR3nt: TGTGCCACCAGTGATTTTAAAGAGGACAGTCAAGAGACCCAGTACTTC
j_gene: TRBJ2-5
v_gene: TRBV24-1
abundance: .
d_gene: .

CDR3aa: CASRSRGYRKSNQPQHF
CDR3nt: TGTGCCAGCAGATCTCGCGGGTACAGAAAGAGCAATCAGCCCCAGCATTTT
j_gene: TRBJ1-5
v_gene: TRBV28
abundance: .
d_gene: .

CDR3aa: CASRNKPGQGNQPQHF
CDR3nt: TGTGCCAGTCGAAACAAACCGGGACAGGGAAATCAGCCCCAGCATTTT
j_gene: TRBJ1-5
v_gene: TRBV19
abundance: once
d_gene: TRBD1

CDR3aa: CASIPRERSAEAFF
CDR3nt: TGTGCCAGCATACCTCGGGAGAGGAGCGCTGAAGCTTTCTTT
j_gene: TRBJ1-1
v_gene: TRBV7-2
abundance: once
d_gene: .

CDR3aa: CASSRRTEGNEKLFF
CDR3nt: TGTGCCAGCAGCAGGAGGACCGAAGGGAATGAAAAACTGTTTTTT
j_gene: TRBJ1-4
v_gene: TRBV5-4
abundance: few
d_gene: .

CDR3aa: CAISESDSFRGEAFF
CDR3nt: TGTGCCATCAGTGAGTCGGACAGCTTTAGAGGGGAAGCTTTCTTT
j_gene: TRBJ1-1
v_gene: TRBV10-3
abundance: .
d_gene: .

CDR3aa: CASNHYSGVDTQYF
CDR3nt: TGCGCCAGCAACCATTATTCAGGGGTAGATACGCAGTATTTT
j_gene: TRBJ2-3
v_gene: TRBV5-1
abundance: .
d_gene: .

CDR3aa: CASSSGDRGYTEAFF
CDR3nt: TGTGCCAGCAGCTCGGGGGACCGCGGTTACACTGAAGCTTTCTTT
j_gene: TRBJ1-1
v_gene: TRBV5-4
abundance: .
d_gene: .

CDR3aa: CASSLIAGDTQYF
CDR3nt: TGTGCCAGCAGCTTAATCGCGGGGGATACGCAGTATTTT
j_gene: TRBJ2-3
v_gene: TRBV11-3
abundance: .
d_gene: .

CDR3aa: CASSISRQPQHF
CDR3nt: TGTGCCAGTAGTATCTCGCGTCAGCCCCAGCATTTT
j_gene: TRBJ1-5
v_gene: TRBV19
abundance: .
d_gene: .

CDR3aa: CASSLGDLPQGSPLHF
CDR3nt: TGCGCCAGCAGCTTGGGAGACCTTCCTCAGGGTTCACCCCTCCACTTT
j_gene: TRBJ1-6
v_gene: TRBV5-1
abundance: once
d_gene: .

CDR3aa: CASSRGAQGARYGYTF
CDR3nt: TGTGCCAGCAGTCGGGGGGCCCAGGGGGCCCGGTATGGCTACACCTTC
j_gene: TRBJ1-2
v_gene: TRBV28
abundance: .
d_gene: TRBD1

CDR3aa: CASSTQMSSYEQYF
CDR3nt: TGTGCCAGCAGTACCCAGATGTCGTCCTACGAGCAGTACTTC
j_gene: TRBJ2-7
v_gene: TRBV28
abundance: .
d_gene: .

CDR3aa: CAISEESGSINEQFF
CDR3nt: TGTGCCATCAGTGAAGAGAGCGGGAGTATCAATGAGCAGTTCTTC
j_gene: TRBJ2-1
v_gene: TRBV10-3
abundance: .
d_gene: TRBD2

CDR3aa: CASRHYDKNTEAFF
CDR3nt: TGTGCCAGCAGACATTACGACAAGAACACTGAAGCTTTCTTT
j_gene: TRBJ1-1
v_gene: TRBV3-1/TRBV3-2
abundance: .
d_gene: .

CDR3aa: CASSESGGPAETEAFF
CDR3nt: TGTGCCAGCAGTGAATCGGGGGGCCCAGCAGAGACTGAAGCTTTCTTT
j_gene: TRBJ1-1
v_gene: TRBV25-1
abundance: .
d_gene: .

CDR3aa: CASSLAAGLTGGAYF
CDR3nt: TGTGCCAGCAGCTTAGCAGCGGGGCTAACAGGGGGCGCATATTTT
j_gene: TRBJ1-3
v_gene: TRBV7-8
abundance: .
d_gene: TRBD1

CDR3aa: CASSFQGLPNQPQHF
CDR3nt: TGTGCCAGCAGTTTTCAGGGCCTTCCAAATCAGCCCCAGCATTTT
j_gene: TRBJ1-5
v_gene: TRBV6-5
abundance: .
d_gene: .

CDR3aa: CASSRGYGTDTQYF
CDR3nt: TGTGCCAGCAGCCGGGGGTATGGCACAGATACGCAGTATTTT
j_gene: TRBJ2-3
v_gene: TRBV27
abundance: .
d_gene: .

CDR3aa: CASSPDWNTEAFF
CDR3nt: TGTGCCAGCAGTCCAGATTGGAACACTGAAGCTTTCTTT
j_gene: TRBJ1-1
v_gene: TRBV6-2/TRBV6-3
abundance: .
d_gene: .

CDR3aa: CASSLNGRRGTEAFF
CDR3nt: TGCGCCAGCAGCCTCAACGGGAGGAGGGGCACTGAAGCTTTCTTT
j_gene: TRBJ1-1
v_gene: TRBV5-1
abundance: .
d_gene: .

CDR3aa: CASDPLAGYEQYF
CDR3nt: TGTGCCAGCGATCCTCTAGCGGGGTACGAGCAGTACTTC
j_gene: TRBJ2-7
v_gene: TRBV11-2
abundance: .
d_gene: TRBD2

CDR3aa: CASSLTGVAGYTF
CDR3nt: TGTGCCAGCAGTCTGACAGGGGTGGCTGGCTACACCTTC
j_gene: TRBJ1-2
v_gene: TRBV28
abundance: .
d_gene: TRBD1

CDR3aa: CASSSRLRGGDGYTF
CDR3nt: TGTGCCAGCAGCTCCCGACTACGAGGGGGGGATGGCTACACCTTC
j_gene: TRBJ1-2
v_gene: TRBV7-8
abundance: .
d_gene: .

CDR3aa: CASSRPTVSTEAFF
CDR3nt: TGTGCCAGCAGCCGACCGACAGTTTCCACTGAAGCTTTCTTT
j_gene: TRBJ1-1
v_gene: TRBV7-9
abundance: .
d_gene: .

CDR3aa: CASSYSAQGYTEAFF
CDR3nt: TGTGCCAGCAGTTACTCGGCACAGGGGTACACTGAAGCTTTCTTT
j_gene: TRBJ1-1
v_gene: TRBV6-5
abundance: .
d_gene: TRBD1

CDR3aa: CASSWRGLAMVGELFF
CDR3nt: TGTGCCAGCAGCTGGAGGGGACTAGCTATGGTCGGGGAGCTGTTTTTT
j_gene: TRBJ2-2
v_gene: TRBV5-6
abundance: .
d_gene: TRBD2

CDR3aa: CSSRRAGGTEAFF
CDR3nt: TGCAGTTCTAGGAGGGCAGGGGGCACTGAAGCTTTCTTT
j_gene: TRBJ1-1
v_gene: TRBV29-1
abundance: once
d_gene: TRBD1